The 9 T cell receptor beta chains in this list originate from one sample, sequenced in a study of CD8 T cells in Susac syndrome. Random hexamers were used to reverse transcribe roughly 0.45 to 1 ug of RNA. MiXCR was run by TCRdb on the immunoSEQ multiplex PCR reads, yielding one entry per CDR3 protein. The data contain approximately 180,000 distinct CDR3 sequences, around 90% of them singletons. Material: CD4+ T cells from PBMCs. The receptor set was obtained from a human donor with Susac syndrome.

The chain employs TRBV18 and TRBJ2-7; TRBD1 aligns across 8 bases. This CDR3 is 14 amino acids long. After removal of 6 bases from V and 1 base from J, the junction contained 5 bases not matched to a gene. CDR1 KGHSH and CDR2 LQKENI come from the germline V gene. In DNA form, the CDR3 reads TGTGCCAGCTCCCGGGACAGGAATTCCTACGAGCAGTACTTC. Amino acids: CASSRDRNSYEQYF.

The rearrangement links TRBV29-1 to TRBJ2-1; 12 bases match TRBD2. The CDR3 is 19 amino acids. The junction had 14 bases not matched to a gene; V was cut back by 2 bases and J by 3 bases. Germline CDR1 SQVTM, CDR2 ANQGSEA. Here the CDR3 reads CSVEMASGREAIIYNEQFF. The DNA of the CDR3 is TGCAGCGTTGAAATGGCTAGCGGGAGGGAGGCTATCATCTACAATGAGCAGTTCTTC.

V is TRBV3-1 and J is TRBJ2-4, with 7 positions matching TRBD2. Germline trimming cut 4 bases from V and 1 base from J; bases unmatched to any gene: 7. The CDR3 has 16 amino acids. The germline V gene encodes CDR1 LGHDT and CDR2 YNNKEL (reference sequence). DNA for the CDR3: TGTGCCAGCAGCCCCCCCAGCGGGGTTGCCAAAAACATTCAGTACTTC. Protein product: CASSPPSGVAKNIQYF.

This chain joins TRBV19 and TRBJ2-3; 7 bases map to TRBD2. The CDR3 extends over 16 amino acids. Germline trimming cut 6 bases from V and 0 bases from J; bases unmatched to any gene: 9. Germline CDR1 LNHDA, CDR2 SQIVND (reference sequence). The CDR3 sequence: CASSHRLASSTDTQYF. The CDR3 DNA follows: TGTGCCAGTAGCCACCGACTAGCCTCTAGCACAGATACGCAGTATTTT.

The DNA of the CDR3 is TGTGCCAGCAGTTATCCAGTGGTCACCTACAATGAGCAGTTCTTC. Its translation is CASSYPVVTYNEQFF. This sequence joins TRBV12-3 or TRBV12-4 and TRBJ2-1; no clear D. This CDR3 comprises 15 residues. Trimming shortened V by 4 bases and J by 2 bases, and 12 bases separated the two germline ends.

The chain is built from TRBV6-6 and TRBJ1-3; TRBD1 is a possible D gene (6 bases). Germline assignment: CDR1 MNHNY and CDR2 SVGAGI (reference sequence). The V gene lost 5 bases and the J gene lost 0 bases, with 14 bases spanning the gap. The CDR3 runs to 16 residues. In DNA form, the CDR3 reads TGTGCCAGCAGTCCGGGGGACACCTTCTCTGGAAACACCATATATTTT. Translation: CASSPGDTFSGNTIYF.

The chain couples TRBV19 to TRBJ1-2; D gene uncertain. V lost 8 bases and J 1 base, leaving 2 bases between the germline ends. Germline CDR1 is LNHDA and CDR2 is SQIVND (reference sequence). This CDR3 has 10 residues. CDR3 region: CASRNYGYTF. CDR3 bases: TGTGCCAGTCGTAACTATGGCTACACCTTC.

The V call is TRBV7-9, the J call TRBJ1-4; no reliable D call. The germline V gene encodes CDR1 SEHNR and CDR2 FQNEAQ (reference sequence). The germline V and J ends were trimmed by 1 base and 8 bases, with 17 bases remaining between them. The CDR3 runs to 16 residues. For the CDR3, the DNA is TGTGCCAGCAGCTTAGGGTCAGCCCCCCTTAAGGAAAAACTGTTTTTT. Translated: CASSLGSAPLKEKLFF.

This clonotype is a singleton in its sample. The chain is built from TRBV12-3 or TRBV12-4 and TRBJ2-7, with 10 bases identical to TRBD1. This CDR3 is built from 18 residues. The V segment lost 2 bases and the J segment 3 bases; nucleotides outside the gene matches: 13. CDR3 coding DNA: TGTGCCAGCAGTTTATATCTCGTTCGGGGACAGGGGATCTACGAGCAGTACTTC. This gives the protein CASSLYLVRGQGIYEQYF.